Listed below are T cell receptor beta chains from one sample, sequenced in a study of T-cell reconstitution after alpha-beta-depleted transplantation in children. One entry per CDR3 protein, called by TCRdb with MiXCR from the PCR reads. Among approximately 420,000 distinct CDR3 sequences listed, about a tenth were seen once. The specimen was PBMCs from the stem cell graft donor, collected from the stem cell graft. The receptors derive from a human donor who donated a stem cell graft to a child with acute myeloid leukemia. Each CDR3 is given with its conserved first and last residue. A D gene is named only where the DNA matches it firmly.

14	TRBV4-3	TRBJ2-7	-	CASSQVQGAYEQYF
14	TRBV5-5	TRBJ2-1	-	CASSRPPDYNEQFF
12	TRBV12-3/TRBV12-4	TRBJ1-5	-	CASSHGKEPQHF
15	TRBV5-4	TRBJ1-4	-	CASSLPGTGGEKLFF
16	TRBV4-2	TRBJ1-4	-	CASSQEESRGGEKLFF
17	TRBV4-2	TRBJ2-3	-	CASSQGSIGGATDTQYF
15	TRBV27	TRBJ2-7	TRBD2	CASSREAGAAYEQYF
18	TRBV7-3	TRBJ2-6	TRBD2	CASSLSIGGGSGANVLTF
17	TRBV12-3/TRBV12-4	TRBJ1-4	-	CASSLLPPGHSNEKLFF
14	TRBV6-1	TRBJ2-3	-	CASSRLTDTDTQYF
14	TRBV9	TRBJ2-7	-	CASSVGATGYEQYF
16	TRBV4-2	TRBJ2-5	-	CASSQENGGDGETQYF
18	TRBV29-1	TRBJ2-5	TRBD2	CSVEDRGTSGYFQETQYF
16	TRBV15	TRBJ2-1	TRBD2	CATSGEGLAAPGEQFF
15	TRBV10-3	TRBJ2-2	-	CAISDKGLPDGELFF
12	TRBV29-1	TRBJ2-7	TRBD1	CSAGTGAHEQYF
16	TRBV7-9	TRBJ2-7	TRBD2	CASSPTSGRLSYEQYF
18	TRBV3-1	TRBJ2-6	-	CTSSSRTALLSGANVLTF
16	TRBV2	TRBJ2-1	-	CASNRPPGGGNNEQFF
13	TRBV7-2	TRBJ1-5	TRBD1	CASSSTGVKPQHF
15	TRBV19	TRBJ2-3	TRBD1	CASTPGQVSTDTQYF
15	TRBV9	TRBJ2-2	-	CASSGGTLNTGELFF
14	TRBV15	TRBJ2-1	-	CATSMDWGYNEQFF
17	TRBV5-1	TRBJ1-1	TRBD1	CASSLFGQGAMNTEAFF
14	TRBV5-1	TRBJ1-1	-	CASKLPTSNTEAFF
15	TRBV15	TRBJ2-2	-	CATSGQGGPTGELFF
18	TRBV7-7	TRBJ1-5	-	CASSFETGALAPWQPQHF
12	TRBV12-3/TRBV12-4	TRBJ2-2	-	CASSNLGGELFF
12	TRBV7-6	TRBJ2-1	-	CASAGSYNEQFF
13	TRBV7-3	TRBJ2-1	-	CASSSRTHGEQFF
15	TRBV5-1	TRBJ1-2	TRBD1	CASSFSGTGTYGYTF
18	TRBV4-3	TRBJ1-2	-	CASSQGFGLAREGSGYTF
15	TRBV9	TRBJ2-2	-	CASSPRRPETGELFF
14	TRBV29-1	TRBJ2-1	TRBD2	CSVRAGGPHNEQFF
15	TRBV18	TRBJ1-4	TRBD1	CASSPPGQLNEKLFF